This passage covers 8 T cell receptor beta chains from one sample sequenced in a study of radiotherapy plus CTLA-4 blockade in lung cancer. The repertoire was sequenced with immunoSEQ multiplex PCR; TCRdb's copy has only in-frame clones and lacks some. There are 85,000 to 100,000 clones in the sample; around 90% occur only once, and about a sixth lies in the top ten. The sample in question was peripheral blood, obtained from a patient treated with radiotherapy plus ipilimumab. These TCRs come from a human donor with non-small cell lung cancer that progressed on radiotherapy plus ipilimumab.

The chain combines TRBV6-4 with TRBJ1-1; D possibly corresponds to TRBD1 (6 bases). The CDR3 covers 15 residues. V lost 5 bases and J 1 base, leaving 14 bases between the germline ends. The germline CDR1 and CDR2 sequences are MRHNA and SNTAGT. The CDR3 coding sequence is TGTGCCAGCAGTTCCTCAAAGGGGGGGAACACTGAAGCTTTCTTT. The encoded protein is CASSSSKGGNTEAFF.

This sequence joins TRBV27 and TRBJ2-7; TRBD2 aligns across 8 bases. J was trimmed by 3 bases and V by 3 bases; bases with no gene match: 4. This CDR3 contains 14 residues. Germline loops: CDR1 MNHEY, CDR2 SMNVEV (reference sequence). Here the CDR3 DNA reads TGTGCCAGCAGTTTGCGGGAGGAAGGCTACGAGCAGTACTTC. This translates into CASSLREEGYEQYF.

This clone occurred a few times. The V gene is TRBV27, the J gene TRBJ1-5, with D perhaps TRBD1 (6 bases). The CDR3 covers 15 residues. Trimming removed 7 bases at V and 1 base at J, with 14 bases between. Per germline, CDR1 MNHEY and CDR2 SMNVEV (reference sequence). The CDR3 nucleotides read TGTGCCAGCACCACGACAGGTTCCAGCAATCAGCCCCAGCATTTT. This sequence encodes CASTTTGSSNQPQHF.

The chain combines TRBV9 with TRBJ2-1, with TRBD2 matching 13 bases. The CDR3 has 15 residues. CDR1 and CDR2 (germline): SGDLS, YYNGEE. J was trimmed by 8 bases and V by 4 bases; bases with no gene match: 6. CDR3 protein: CASSLGLAGSHEQFF. The CDR3, as DNA: TGTGCCAGCAGCTTGGGACTAGCGGGATCGCATGAGCAGTTCTTC.

V usage is TRBV6-6 and J usage is TRBJ1-2; D unresolved. Germline CDR1 reads MNHNY; CDR2 reads SVGAGI (reference sequence). V was pared by 5 bases and J by 5 bases, with 9 bases between. This CDR3 is 12 amino acids long. The CDR3 protein is CASSTPDYGYTF. CDR3 nucleotides: TGTGCCAGCAGTACCCCGGATTATGGCTACACCTTC.

The chain couples TRBV10-3 to TRBJ1-5, with D hard to call. The germline gives CDR1 ENHRY, CDR2 SYGVKD. This CDR3 has 14 amino acids. Trimming took 3 bases from V and 3 from J, leaving 9 bases between them. The CDR3 spells CAISEGQPNQPQHF. DNA for the CDR3: TGTGCCATCAGTGAAGGGCAGCCCAATCAGCCCCAGCATTTT.

The chain uses TRBV5-1 and TRBJ2-3, with no clear D. V lost 0 bases to trimming and J lost 0 bases, with 2 bases between them. CDR1 is SGHRS, CDR2 YFSETQ, per germline. The CDR3 extends over 13 amino acids. The CDR3 DNA sequence: TGCGCCAGCAGCTTGGAGAGCACAGATACGCAGTATTTT. The encoded protein is CASSLESTDTQYF.

The chain recombines TRBV27 with TRBJ1-2; 10 bases match TRBD1. The germline V gene encodes CDR1 MNHEY and CDR2 SMNVEV (reference sequence). Trimming cost V 6 bases and J 7 bases; bases outside gene matches: 5. The CDR3 spans 13 residues. The CDR3, as DNA: TGTGCCAGCAGCCTTGGGACAGGGGTTGGCTACACCTTC. Amino acids: CASSLGTGVGYTF.